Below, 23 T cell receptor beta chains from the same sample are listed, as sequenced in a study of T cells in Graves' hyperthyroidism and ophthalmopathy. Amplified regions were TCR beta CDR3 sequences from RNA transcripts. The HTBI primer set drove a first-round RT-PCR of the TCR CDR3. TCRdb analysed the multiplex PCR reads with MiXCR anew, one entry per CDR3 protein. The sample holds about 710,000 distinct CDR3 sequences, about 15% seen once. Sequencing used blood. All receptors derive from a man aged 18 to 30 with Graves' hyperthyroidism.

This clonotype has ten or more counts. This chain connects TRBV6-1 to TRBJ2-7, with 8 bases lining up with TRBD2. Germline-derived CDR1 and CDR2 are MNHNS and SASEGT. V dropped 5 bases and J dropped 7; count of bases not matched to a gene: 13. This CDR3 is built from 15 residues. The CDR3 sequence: CASSLAGGRQGEQYF. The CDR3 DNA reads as TGTGCCAGCAGTCTCGCGGGGGGCCGCCAGGGTGAGCAGTACTTC.

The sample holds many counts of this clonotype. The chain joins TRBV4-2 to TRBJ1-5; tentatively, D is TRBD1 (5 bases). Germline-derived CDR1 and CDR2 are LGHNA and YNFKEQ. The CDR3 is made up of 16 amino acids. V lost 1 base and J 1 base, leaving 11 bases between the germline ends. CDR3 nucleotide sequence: TGTGCCAGCAGCCAAGGACCACAGGTCAGCAATCAGCCCCAGCATTTT. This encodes CASSQGPQVSNQPQHF.

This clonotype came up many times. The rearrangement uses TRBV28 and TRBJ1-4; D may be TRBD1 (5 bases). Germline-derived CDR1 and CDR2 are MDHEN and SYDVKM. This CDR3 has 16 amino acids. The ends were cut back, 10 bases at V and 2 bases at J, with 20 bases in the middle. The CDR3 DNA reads TGTGCCATAAGGCCGAGGGACTTAATGACTAATGAAAAACTGTTTTTT. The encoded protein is CAIRPRDLMTNEKLFF.

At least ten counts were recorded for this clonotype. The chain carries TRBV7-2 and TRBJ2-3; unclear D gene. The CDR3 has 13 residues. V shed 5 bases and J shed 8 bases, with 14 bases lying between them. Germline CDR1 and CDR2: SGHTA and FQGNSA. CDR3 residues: CASSGFGRPTQYF. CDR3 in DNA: TGTGCCAGCAGCGGATTCGGAAGGCCTACGCAGTATTTT.

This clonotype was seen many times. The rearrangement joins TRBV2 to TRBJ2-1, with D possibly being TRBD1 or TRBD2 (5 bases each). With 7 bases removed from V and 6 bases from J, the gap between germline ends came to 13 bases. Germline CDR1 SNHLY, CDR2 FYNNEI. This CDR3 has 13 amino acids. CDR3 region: CASTRDGINEQFF. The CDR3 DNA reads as TGTGCCAGCACCCGGGACGGGATCAATGAGCAGTTCTTC.

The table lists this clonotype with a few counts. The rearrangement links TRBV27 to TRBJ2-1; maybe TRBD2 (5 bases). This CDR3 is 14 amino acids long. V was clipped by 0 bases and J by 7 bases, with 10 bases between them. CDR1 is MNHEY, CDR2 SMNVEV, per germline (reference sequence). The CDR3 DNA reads TGTGCCAGCAGTTTATCGAACCGAGGGAATGAGCAGTTCTTC. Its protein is CASSLSNRGNEQFF.

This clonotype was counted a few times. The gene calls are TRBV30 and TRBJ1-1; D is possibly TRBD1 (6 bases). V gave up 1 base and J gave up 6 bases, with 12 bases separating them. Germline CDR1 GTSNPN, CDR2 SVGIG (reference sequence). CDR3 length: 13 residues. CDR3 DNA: TGTGCCTGGAGTGAGGGGCGGGGGCCTGAAGCTTTCTTT. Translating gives CAWSEGRGPEAFF.

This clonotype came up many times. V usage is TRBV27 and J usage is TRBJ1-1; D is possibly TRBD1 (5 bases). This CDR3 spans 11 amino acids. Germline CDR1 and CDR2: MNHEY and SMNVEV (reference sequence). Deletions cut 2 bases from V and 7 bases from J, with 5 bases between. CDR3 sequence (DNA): TGTGCCAGCAGTTTAGGGGGTGAAGCTTTCTTT. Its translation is CASSLGGEAFF.

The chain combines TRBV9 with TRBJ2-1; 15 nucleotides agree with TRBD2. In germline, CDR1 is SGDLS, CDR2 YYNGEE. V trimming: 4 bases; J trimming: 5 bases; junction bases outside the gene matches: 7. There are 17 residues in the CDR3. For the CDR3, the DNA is TGTGCCAGCAGCAGCCGGACTAGCGGGAGGGCCCACAATGAGCAGTTCTTC. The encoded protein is CASSSRTSGRAHNEQFF.

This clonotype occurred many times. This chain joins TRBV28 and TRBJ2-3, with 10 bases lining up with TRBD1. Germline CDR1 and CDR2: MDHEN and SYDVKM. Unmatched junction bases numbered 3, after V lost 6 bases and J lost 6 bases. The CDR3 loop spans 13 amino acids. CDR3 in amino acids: CASRDRGTDTQYF. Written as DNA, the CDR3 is TGTGCCAGCAGGGACAGGGGGACCGATACGCAGTATTTT.

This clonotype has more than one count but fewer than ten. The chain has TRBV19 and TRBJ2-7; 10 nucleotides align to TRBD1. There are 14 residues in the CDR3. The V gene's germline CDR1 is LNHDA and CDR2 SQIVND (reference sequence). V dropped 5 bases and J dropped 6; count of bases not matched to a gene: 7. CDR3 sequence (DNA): TGTGCCAGTAGTTCGGACAGGGGGACATCCGAGCAGTACTTC. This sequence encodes CASSSDRGTSEQYF.

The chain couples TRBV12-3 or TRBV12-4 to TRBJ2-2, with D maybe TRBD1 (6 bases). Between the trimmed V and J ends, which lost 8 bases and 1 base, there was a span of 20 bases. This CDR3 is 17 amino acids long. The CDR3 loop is CASASSRGGLNTGELFF. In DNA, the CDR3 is TGTGCCAGCGCCTCTAGCCGAGGGGGATTGAACACCGGGGAGCTGTTTTTT.

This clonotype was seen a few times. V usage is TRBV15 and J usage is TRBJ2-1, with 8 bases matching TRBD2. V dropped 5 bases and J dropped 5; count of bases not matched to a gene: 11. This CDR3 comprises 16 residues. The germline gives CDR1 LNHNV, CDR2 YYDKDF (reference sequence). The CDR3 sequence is CATSPRPASGHNEQFF. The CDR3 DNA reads TGTGCCACCAGCCCCCGCCCGGCTAGCGGGCACAATGAGCAGTTCTTC.

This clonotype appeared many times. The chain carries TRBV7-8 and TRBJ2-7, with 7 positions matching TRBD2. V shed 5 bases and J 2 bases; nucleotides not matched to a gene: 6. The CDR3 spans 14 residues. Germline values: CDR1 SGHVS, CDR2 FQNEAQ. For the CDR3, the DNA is TGTGCCAGCAGCAGGGCTAGCGGAGCCTACGAGCAGTACTTC. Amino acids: CASSRASGAYEQYF.

The CDR3 nucleotides read TGTGCCAGTAGGAAGCGGGGGACATGGGAGACCCAGTACTTC. Protein: CASRKRGTWETQYF. The chain recombines TRBV19 with TRBJ2-5, with 8 nucleotides matching TRBD2. This CDR3 contains 14 residues. The germline CDR1 and CDR2 sequences are LNHDA and SQIVND (reference sequence). J gave up 5 bases and V 6 bases, and 8 bases lay outside the gene matches. Full variable domain (remainder filled in from reference TRBV19 and TRBJ2-5): DGGITQSPKYLFRKEGQNVTLSCEQNLNHDAMYWYRQDPGQGLRLIYYSQIVNDFQKGDIAEGYSVSREKKESFPLTVTSAQKNPTAFYLCASRKRGTWETQYFGPGTRLLVL.

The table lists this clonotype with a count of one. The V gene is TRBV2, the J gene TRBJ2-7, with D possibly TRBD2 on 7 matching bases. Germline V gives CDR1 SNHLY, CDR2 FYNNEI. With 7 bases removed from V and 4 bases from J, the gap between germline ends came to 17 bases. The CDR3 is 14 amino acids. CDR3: CASNRDGGHYEQYF. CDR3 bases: TGTGCCAGCAACCGGGACGGGGGGCATTACGAGCAGTACTTC.

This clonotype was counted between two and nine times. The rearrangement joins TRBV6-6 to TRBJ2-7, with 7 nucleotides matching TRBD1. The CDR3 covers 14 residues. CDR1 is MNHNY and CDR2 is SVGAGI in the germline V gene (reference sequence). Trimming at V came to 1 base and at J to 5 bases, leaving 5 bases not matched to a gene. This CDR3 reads CASSYLVTGHEQYF. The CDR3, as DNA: TGTGCCAGCAGTTACTTGGTGACAGGGCACGAGCAGTACTTC.

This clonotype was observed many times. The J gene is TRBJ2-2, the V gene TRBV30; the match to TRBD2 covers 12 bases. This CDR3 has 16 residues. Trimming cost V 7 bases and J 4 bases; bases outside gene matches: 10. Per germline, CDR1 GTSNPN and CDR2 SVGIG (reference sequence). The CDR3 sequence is CASHGLAGLLTGELFF. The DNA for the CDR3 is TGTGCCTCACATGGACTAGCGGGGCTCCTCACCGGGGAGCTGTTTTTT.

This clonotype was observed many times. The CDR3 DNA follows: TGTGCCAGCGAAGCCGGGACAGGGGGCCACGAGCAGTACTTC. Protein sequence: CASEAGTGGHEQYF. The chain recombines TRBV19 with TRBJ2-7, with 12 positions matching TRBD1. The CDR3 totals 14 residues. Looked up from germline, CDR1 is LNHDA and CDR2 is SQIVND (reference sequence). Trimming took 9 bases from V and 5 from J; bases not matched to a gene: 8.

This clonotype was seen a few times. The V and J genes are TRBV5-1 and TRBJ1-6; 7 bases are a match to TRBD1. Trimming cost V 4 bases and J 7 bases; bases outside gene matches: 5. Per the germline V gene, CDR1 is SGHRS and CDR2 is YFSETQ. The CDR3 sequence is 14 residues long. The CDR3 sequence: CASSGSRGNSPLHF. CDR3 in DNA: TGCGCCAGCAGCGGGAGCAGGGGGAATTCACCCCTCCACTTT.

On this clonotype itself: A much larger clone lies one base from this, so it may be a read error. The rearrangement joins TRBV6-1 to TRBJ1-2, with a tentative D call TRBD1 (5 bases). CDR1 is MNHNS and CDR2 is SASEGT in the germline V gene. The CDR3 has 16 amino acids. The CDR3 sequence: CATSEPPGRQHYGYAF. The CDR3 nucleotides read TGTGCCACCTCCGAACCCCCGGGACGGCAACACTATGGCTACGCCTTC.

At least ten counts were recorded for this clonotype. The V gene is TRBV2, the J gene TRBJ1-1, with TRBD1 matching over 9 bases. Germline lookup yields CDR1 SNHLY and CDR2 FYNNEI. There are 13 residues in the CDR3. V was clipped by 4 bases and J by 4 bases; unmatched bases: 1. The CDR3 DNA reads TGTGCCAGCAGTGGACAGGGGGGCACTGAAGCTTTCTTT. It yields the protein CASSGQGGTEAFF.

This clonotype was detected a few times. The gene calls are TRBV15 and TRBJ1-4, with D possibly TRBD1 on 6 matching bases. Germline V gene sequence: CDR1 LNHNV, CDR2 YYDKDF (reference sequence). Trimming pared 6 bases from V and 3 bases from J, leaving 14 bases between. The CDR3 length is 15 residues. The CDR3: CATSRRGGANEKLFF. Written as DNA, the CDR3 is TGTGCCACCAGTAGGAGAGGGGGTGCTAATGAAAAACTGTTTTTT.